This T cell receptor beta chain was documented in a study of blood T cells in healthy people across ages. Sample-barcoded 5' priming and a J-beta primer mix drove a second PCR of 7 to 11 cycles. TCRdb itself ran the 5' RACE reads through MiXCR, one entry per CDR3 protein. Of under 1 million distinct CDR3 sequences in the sample, 40% to 50% are singletons; the top ten hold around 21%. All donors came from Russia, were Caucasian and healthy, and spanned ages roughly 6 to 100. Germline CDR1 is DFQATT and CDR2 is SNEGSKA (reference sequence). The CDR3 is 16 amino acids. Deletions cut 3 bases from V and 2 bases from J, with 19 bases between.

The sample comprised blood. This receptor was obtained from a man in his 60s in good health. This sequence joins TRBV20-1 and TRBJ2-5; perhaps TRBD2 as D (6 bases). CDR3 in amino acids: CSASPRLVAVQETQYF. The CDR3, as DNA: TGCAGTGCTAGCCCCAGACTAGTGGCCGTGCAAGAGACCCAGTACTTC.